Listed below are T cell receptor beta chains from one sample, sequenced in a study of blood T cells in healthy people across ages. TCRdb re-called the 5' RACE reads through MiXCR, storing one row per CDR3 protein. The sample contains around 790,000 distinct CDR3 sequences, 40% to 50% of which appear only once. Sequenced sample: blood. These TCRs come from a man aged 55 to 70 in good health. CDR3s include the opening cysteine and the closing phenylalanine or tryptophan. The order of the fields is J gene, D gene, V gene, clone size, CDR3 protein, CDR3 DNA. A D gene is named only where the DNA matches it firmly. A clone size is listed for some rows: how often the clone was seen (once, few, many), or a class if it is expanded.

J: TRBJ2-1; D: NA; V: TRBV9; size: once; CDR3: CASSNSRLGAFNEQFF; DNA: TGTGCCAGCAGCAACTCGAGGTTAGGGGCCTTCAATGAGCAGTTCTTC
J: TRBJ2-5; D: NA; V: TRBV9; size: once; CDR3: CASSAAGGNRETQYF; DNA: TGTGCCAGCAGCGCTGCGGGCGGGAACCGAGAGACCCAGTACTTC
J: TRBJ2-7; D: NA; V: TRBV3-1; size: NA; CDR3: CASSQEYGSYLQYF; DNA: TGTGCCAGCAGCCAAGAATATGGCTCCTACCTTCAGTACTTC
J: TRBJ2-3; D: NA; V: TRBV6-5; size: NA; CDR3: CASSPRPMQWADTQYF; DNA: TGTGCCAGCAGTCCCCGCCCTATGCAGTGGGCAGATACGCAGTATTTT
J: TRBJ2-3; D: NA; V: TRBV20-1; size: NA; CDR3: CSASFPSDYTDTQYF; DNA: TGCAGTGCTAGTTTCCCTAGCGACTACACAGATACGCAGTATTTT
J: TRBJ1-6; D: NA; V: TRBV20-1; size: few; CDR3: CSAKQTAQSYNSPLHF; DNA: TGCAGTGCTAAGCAGACAGCGCAGTCCTATAATTCACCCCTCCACTTT
J: TRBJ2-3; D: NA; V: TRBV29-1; size: NA; CDR3: CSVEDQGVWTDMQYF; DNA: TGCAGCGTTGAAGACCAAGGGGTTTGGACAGATATGCAGTATTTT
J: TRBJ1-2; D: NA; V: TRBV30; size: once; CDR3: CAWSVDPYGYTF; DNA: TGCGCCTGGAGTGTAGACCCCTATGGCTACACCTTC
J: TRBJ2-7; D: NA; V: TRBV5-1; size: NA; CDR3: CASSLRTASITYEQYF; DNA: TGCGCCAGCAGCTTGAGGACAGCATCTATAACCTACGAGCAGTACTTC
J: TRBJ2-4; D: NA; V: TRBV9; size: NA; CDR3: CASSAGADRAKNIQYF; DNA: TGTGCCAGCAGCGCCGGGGCGGACAGAGCCAAAAACATTCAGTACTTC
J: TRBJ1-1; D: NA; V: TRBV9; size: NA; CDR3: CASSPRGAMNTEAFF; DNA: TGTGCCAGCAGCCCTCGGGGGGCGATGAACACTGAAGCTTTCTTT
J: TRBJ2-7; D: NA; V: TRBV4-1; size: many; CDR3: CASSQVGGYEQYF; DNA: TGCGCCAGCAGCCAAGTGGGGGGCTACGAGCAGTACTTC
J: TRBJ2-7; D: NA; V: TRBV29-1; size: NA; CDR3: CSVAGPDGEQYF; DNA: TGCAGCGTGGCCGGACCCGACGGGGAGCAGTACTTC
J: TRBJ1-1; D: NA; V: TRBV25-1; size: NA; CDR3: CASRTERNTEAFF; DNA: TGTGCCAGCAGGACAGAAAGGAACACTGAAGCTTTCTTT
J: TRBJ2-1; D: TRBD2; V: TRBV18; size: NA; CDR3: CASSPPGSGGAYNEQFF; DNA: TGTGCCAGCTCACCCCCAGGTAGCGGGGGGGCCTACAATGAGCAGTTCTTC
J: TRBJ1-1; D: NA; V: TRBV7-2; size: NA; CDR3: CASSRRGRSDTEAFF; DNA: TGTGCCAGCAGCCGCCGGGGGAGGTCGGACACTGAAGCTTTCTTT
J: TRBJ1-2; D: NA; V: TRBV7-2; size: few; CDR3: CASSPRTPYYGYTF; DNA: TGTGCCAGCAGCCCCCGGACACCCTATTATGGCTACACCTTC
J: TRBJ2-5; D: TRBD1; V: TRBV11-1; size: NA; CDR3: CASSHGTEQYF; DNA: TGTGCCAGCAGCCACGGGACAGAGCAGTACTTC
J: TRBJ2-5; D: NA; V: TRBV18; size: many; CDR3: CASSPQETQYF; DNA: TGTGCCAGCAGCCCTCAAGAGACCCAGTACTTC
J: TRBJ1-5; D: NA; V: TRBV30; size: NA; CDR3: CAWSADTRGQPQHF; DNA: TGTGCCTGGAGTGCGGACACTCGAGGGCAGCCCCAGCATTTT
J: TRBJ2-7; D: NA; V: TRBV7-2; size: NA; CDR3: CASARLGYSYEQYF; DNA: TGTGCCAGCGCCCGGCTGGGTTACTCCTACGAGCAGTACTTC
J: TRBJ2-7; D: NA; V: TRBV12-3/TRBV12-4; size: few; CDR3: CASSPPTGTRSYEQYF; DNA: TGTGCCAGCAGCCCGCCCACCGGGACGAGGAGCTACGAGCAGTACTTC
J: TRBJ1-1; D: NA; V: TRBV12-3/TRBV12-4; size: once; CDR3: CASSITSFAEAFF; DNA: TGTGCCAGCAGCATAACCTCTTTCGCTGAAGCTTTCTTT
J: TRBJ2-5; D: NA; V: TRBV11-2; size: few; CDR3: CASSLGTMRETQYF; DNA: TGTGCCAGCAGCCTAGGCACCATGCGAGAGACCCAGTACTTC
J: TRBJ2-5; D: NA; V: TRBV6-2/TRBV6-3; size: NA; CDR3: CASSIPDWRRGTQYF; DNA: TGTGCCAGCAGTATACCCGACTGGCGGAGAGGGACCCAGTACTTC
J: TRBJ1-2; D: NA; V: TRBV20-1; size: few; CDR3: CSARDRNSHVGYGYTF; DNA: TGCAGTGCTAGAGACCGGAATAGCCACGTTGGCTATGGCTACACCTTC
J: TRBJ2-1; D: TRBD2; V: TRBV20-1; size: few; CDR3: CSARLASGGLMMEQFF; DNA: TGCAGTGCTAGATTGGCTAGCGGGGGGCTAATGATGGAGCAGTTCTTC
J: TRBJ2-5; D: NA; V: TRBV12-3/TRBV12-4; size: NA; CDR3: CASSNKTPWSQYF; DNA: TGTGCCAGCAGTAACAAGACACCGTGGTCCCAGTACTTC
J: TRBJ1-5; D: TRBD1; V: TRBV12-3/TRBV12-4; size: few; CDR3: CASSPTGDGQPQHF; DNA: TGTGCCAGCAGTCCAACAGGGGATGGTCAGCCCCAGCATTTT
J: TRBJ2-1; D: NA; V: TRBV19; size: NA; CDR3: CASGQAYNEQFF; DNA: TGTGCCAGCGGACAAGCCTACAATGAGCAGTTCTTC
J: TRBJ1-5; D: NA; V: TRBV7-8; size: NA; CDR3: CAGSQQAPGNQPQHF; DNA: TGTGCCGGCAGCCAACAGGCCCCTGGGAATCAGCCCCAGCATTTT
J: TRBJ2-7; D: NA; V: TRBV6-2/TRBV6-3; size: few; CDR3: CASSYPGAVLSSYEQYF; DNA: TGTGCCAGCAGTTACCCAGGGGCAGTCCTGAGCTCCTACGAGCAGTACTTC
J: TRBJ2-7; D: NA; V: TRBV12-3/TRBV12-4; size: few; CDR3: CASSRDIRYEQYF; DNA: TGTGCCAGCAGTCGGGACATAAGATACGAGCAGTACTTC
J: TRBJ2-2; D: NA; V: TRBV5-1; size: NA; CDR3: CASSLTPGLPGELFF; DNA: TGCGCCAGCAGCCTAACTCCGGGATTGCCCGGGGAGCTGTTTTTT
J: TRBJ2-7; D: NA; V: TRBV27; size: NA; CDR3: CASSHKLTGYEQYF; DNA: TGTGCCAGCAGCCATAAACTGACAGGCTACGAGCAGTACTTC
J: TRBJ2-7; D: NA; V: TRBV20-1; size: NA; CDR3: CSARDPRGEGEQYF; DNA: TGCAGTGCTAGAGATCCCAGGGGCGAGGGCGAGCAGTACTTC
J: TRBJ2-2; D: NA; V: TRBV6-6; size: NA; CDR3: CASSYQPNTGELFF; DNA: TGTGCCAGCAGTTACCAACCCAACACCGGGGAGCTGTTTTTT
J: TRBJ1-2; D: NA; V: TRBV14; size: NA; CDR3: CASSPTGSPYGYTF; DNA: TGTGCCAGCAGCCCTACAGGGAGCCCTTATGGCTACACCTTC
J: TRBJ1-4; D: NA; V: TRBV6-9; size: NA; CDR3: CATLSSGGVEKLFF; DNA: TGTGCCACCCTAAGTAGTGGGGGGGTTGAAAAACTGTTTTTT
J: TRBJ1-2; D: TRBD1; V: TRBV19; size: NA; CDR3: CASSPKGQLANYGYTF; DNA: TGTGCCAGTAGTCCCAAGGGACAGTTAGCTAACTATGGCTACACCTTC
J: TRBJ2-1; D: TRBD1; V: TRBV6-5; size: NA; CDR3: CASRTGTASYNEQFF; DNA: TGTGCCAGCAGGACCGGGACAGCGTCCTACAATGAGCAGTTCTTC
J: TRBJ1-2; D: NA; V: TRBV7-9; size: NA; CDR3: CASTRAQGGDGYTF; DNA: TGTGCCAGCACTAGAGCTCAGGGCGGAGATGGCTACACCTTC
J: TRBJ2-5; D: TRBD2; V: TRBV7-9; size: NA; CDR3: CASSFTSGGLLETQYF; DNA: TGTGCCAGCAGCTTCACTAGCGGGGGCCTTCTCGAGACCCAGTACTTC
J: TRBJ2-1; D: TRBD2; V: TRBV12-3/TRBV12-4; size: NA; CDR3: CASSLSRVAGDYNEQFF; DNA: TGTGCCAGCAGTCTCTCACGGGTAGCGGGGGATTACAATGAGCAGTTCTTC
J: TRBJ2-3; D: NA; V: TRBV29-1; size: many; CDR3: CSVDKGGDTQYF; DNA: TGCAGCGTTGATAAGGGGGGAGATACGCAGTATTTT